This T cell receptor (beta chain) was obtained from a study of beta chain features in type 1 diabetes. Expressed TCRB transcripts were sequenced after all isolated RNA was converted to cDNA. Read counts averaged roughly 4 million for samples of naive, central memory and regulatory T cells. Sequencing was performed with immunoSEQ multiplex PCR; in TCRdb, only in-frame clones are kept and a portion is missing. The top ten hold almost 0.02% of the sample, which has under 300,000 clones, around 14% seen once. Per the germline V gene, CDR1 is GTSNPN and CDR2 is SVGIG (reference sequence). The CDR3 is 13 residues long. The V gene end was trimmed by 2 bases and the J gene end by 8 bases; junction bases not matched to a gene: 6. This clone was counted only a few times. As yet, its antigen is unknown. Sorted cells reached over 98% purity in every population. Broader study findings: Within each of all four CD4+ subsets, Type 1 diabetes patients had TCRB CDR3s that were moderately but significantly shorter.

This rearrangement joins TRBV30 to TRBJ1-2; the match to TRBD1 covers 9 bases. The receptor was isolated from a man aged 25-45 years with type 1 diabetes. Sequences were obtained from naive CD4+ T cells from blood. For the CDR3, the DNA is TGTGCCTGGAGTCCCCGGGACAGGGAAGGCTACACCTTC. This gives the protein CAWSPRDREGYTF.